A single sample gave rise to the 16 T cell receptor beta chains below, sequenced in a study of T cells expressing NK-cell markers. After re-calling the 5' RACE reads, TCRdb lists one entry per CDR3 protein, DNA absent. The table for this sample gives 25,000 to 35,000 distinct CDR3 sequences. Sequencing was performed on blood T cells: a sorted CD56 or NKG2C T cell subset, CD4+ or CD8+ T cells, or bulk PBMC T cells (not recorded which). The receptors were sampled from a woman between 18 and 70 years old in good health.

The chain has TRBV12-1 and TRBJ1-2. TRBV12-1 is labeled a pseudogene. The CDR3 consists of 16 residues. The CDR3 sequence: CASSSRTATTNYGYTF.

This chain joins TRBV27 and TRBJ2-4. Germline V CDR1 and CDR2: MNHEY, SMNVEV (reference sequence). This CDR3 comprises 17 residues. Here the CDR3 reads CASRREGWGFGENIQYF.

J is TRBJ1-2 and V is TRBV7-8. CDR1 and CDR2 (germline): SGHVS, FQNEAQ. This CDR3 comprises 12 residues. The chain's CDR3 is CASSGDYSGYTF.

The rearrangement links TRBV20-1 to TRBJ2-1; TCRdb calls TRBD1, which cannot be checked without DNA. Germline CDR1 is DFQATT and CDR2 is SNEGSKA (reference sequence). This CDR3 has 14 residues. CDR3 sequence: CSATGGGGSNEQFF.

The chain employs TRBV27 and TRBJ2-3; the D call of TRBD2 rests on TCRdb alone, since no DNA is present to check it. The V gene's germline CDR1 is MNHEY and CDR2 SMNVEV (reference sequence). This CDR3 region has 14 residues. The CDR3 loop reads CASGPEGWQDTQYF.

This chain links TRBV4-1 with TRBJ2-1. The CDR3 covers 13 residues. The germline CDR1 and CDR2 sequences are MGHRA and YSYEKL. CDR3 in amino acids: CASSHGAHNEQFF.

The chain has TRBV3-1 and TRBJ2-1; TCRdb names TRBD2, which stays unverified in the absence of DNA. CDR3 length: 16 amino acids. Looked up from germline, CDR1 is LGHDT and CDR2 is YNNKEL (reference sequence). CDR3 residues: CASSQRLAGAGDEQFF.

The chain carries TRBV4-1 and TRBJ2-7. Looked up from germline, CDR1 is MGHRA and CDR2 is YSYEKL. The CDR3 extends over 12 amino acids. The CDR3: CASSRNFNEQYF.

J is TRBJ2-2 and V is TRBV20-1; TCRdb picks TRBD2, but there is no DNA to check that call. The CDR3 is made up of 17 amino acids. The germline V gene has CDR1 DFQATT and CDR2 SNEGSKA (reference sequence). CDR3 sequence: CSARGPSGSELTGELFF.

The chain has TRBV5-1 and TRBJ2-3; as DNA is missing, the TRBD1 call by TCRdb cannot be tested. The CDR3 extends over 16 amino acids. The V gene's germline CDR1 is SGHRS and CDR2 YFSETQ. This chain's CDR3 is CASSFFDREGTDTQYF.

V is TRBV7-8 and J is TRBJ2-5; the D gene TCRdb calls, TRBD2, cannot be checked with no DNA. CDR3 size: 16 residues. The germline V gene encodes CDR1 SGHVS and CDR2 FQNEAQ. CDR3 residues: CASSPRRTSGEETQYF.

This chain joins TRBV20-1 and TRBJ2-7; with no DNA, the TCRdb D assignment of TRBD2 cannot be verified. Germline V gene data show CDR1 as DFQATT and CDR2 as SNEGSKA (reference sequence). The CDR3 is 15 amino acids. The CDR3 sequence is CSADELGEESYEQYF.

J is TRBJ2-1 and V is TRBV20-1; TCRdb picks TRBD2, but there is no DNA to check that call. Germline CDR1 reads DFQATT; CDR2 reads SNEGSKA (reference sequence). The CDR3 sequence is 14 residues long. The CDR3 spells CSASGSGGANEQFF.

The gene calls are TRBV28 and TRBJ1-4; TCRdb's D call, TRBD1, is unchecked because there is no DNA. Germline CDR1 MDHEN, CDR2 SYDVKM. The CDR3 sequence is 16 residues long. Here the CDR3 reads CASSLSRTGVFEKLFF.

This chain links TRBV7-9 with TRBJ2-7; TCRdb lists TRBD1, though no DNA is available to test this call. CDR1 is SEHNR and CDR2 is FQNEAQ in the germline V gene (reference sequence). CDR3 size: 14 residues. CDR3 amino acids: CASSARGPHYEQYF.

The chain employs TRBV12-3 or TRBV12-4 and TRBJ2-2. This CDR3 is 13 amino acids long. CDR3 residues: CASTTIHTGELFF.